These 28 T cell receptor beta chains were sequenced from one sample in a study of T-cell reconstitution after alpha-beta-depleted transplantation in children. Preparing the TCRbeta library involved the use of unique molecular identifiers. Each CDR3 protein is one row after TCRdb ran MiXCR on the PCR reads. Of some 590,000 distinct CDR3 sequences in the sample, about 10% were seen once. This specimen consisted of PBMCs from the stem cell graft donor, obtained from the stem cell graft. These receptors all stem from a human donor who donated a stem cell graft to a child with acute myeloid leukemia.

Ten or more counts support this clonotype. V is TRBV5-1 and J is TRBJ2-7; 8 bases line up with TRBD1. Trimming at V came to 4 bases and at J to 2 bases, leaving 8 bases not matched to a gene. The CDR3 contains 15 residues. Germline loops: CDR1 SGHRS, CDR2 YFSETQ. The CDR3 region is CASSTQTGGTYEQYF. The CDR3 region has the DNA TGCGCCAGCAGCACACAAACAGGGGGAACCTACGAGCAGTACTTC.

The chain recombines TRBV6-2 or TRBV6-3 with TRBJ2-5; D uncertain. Germline V gene sequence: CDR1 MNHEY, CDR2 SVGEGT. The CDR3 is made up of 14 amino acids. Trimming removed 6 bases from V and 5 bases from J, with 16 bases in between. The CDR3, as DNA: TGTGCCAGCAGCCTTCGCCAGGTCGCGGAGACCCAGTACTTC. Its protein is CASSLRQVAETQYF.

This chain connects TRBV5-1 to TRBJ2-1; D is possibly TRBD2 (7 bases). The CDR3 has 17 residues. Germline V gene data show CDR1 as SGHRS and CDR2 as YFSETQ. Trimming pared 6 bases from V and 6 bases from J, leaving 25 bases between. CDR3 residues: CASNPQPGGGGGNEQFF. The CDR3 DNA reads as TGCGCCAGCAACCCTCAACCGGGGGGCGGAGGGGGCAATGAGCAGTTCTTC. The entire variable domain, with the rest obtained from reference TRBV5-1 and TRBJ2-1, is as follows: KAGVTQTPRYLIKTRGQQVTLSCSPISGHRSVSWYQQTPGQGLQFLFEYFSETQRNKGNFPGRFSGRQFSNSRSEMNVSTLELGDSALYLCASNPQPGGGGGNEQFFGPGTRLTVL.

There are many counts of this clonotype. The chain has TRBV5-6 and TRBJ1-5, with D hard to call. Germline V gives CDR1 SGHDT, CDR2 YYEEEE. The ends were cut back, 5 bases at V and 3 bases at J, with 15 bases in the middle. This CDR3 has 15 residues. The CDR3 DNA is TGTGCCAGCAGGCTGAGATCAGGAATCAATCAGCCCCAGCATTTT. As protein: CASRLRSGINQPQHF.

The rearrangement links TRBV28 to TRBJ2-1; TRBD2 matches at 10 bases. Germline trimming cut 8 bases from V and 4 bases from J; bases unmatched to any gene: 5. The CDR3 is made up of 14 amino acids. CDR1 MDHEN and CDR2 SYDVKM come from the germline V gene. CDR3 nucleotides: TGTGCCAGCTTAGCGGGAGGATCATACAATGAGCAGTTCTTC. Translation gives CASLAGGSYNEQFF.

This clonotype was observed many times. This chain connects TRBV24-1 to TRBJ2-1; no firm D call. V gave up 5 bases and J gave up 9 bases, with 10 bases separating them. The CDR3 is made up of 12 amino acids. Germline CDR1 is KGHDR and CDR2 is SFDVKD. CDR3 DNA: TGTGCCACCAGTGGGAACGGTGGTGAGCAGTTCTTC. This encodes CATSGNGGEQFF.

This clonotype was recorded many times. The chain links TRBV29-1 to TRBJ2-3, with D possibly matching TRBD2 (6 bases). Trimming shortened V by 6 bases and J by 4 bases, and 23 bases separated the two germline ends. CDR3 length: 16 residues. Germline CDR1 is SQVTM and CDR2 is ANQGSEA. The CDR3 spells CSVFRAGGLKADTQYF. The DNA of the CDR3 is TGCAGCGTCTTCCGAGCCGGAGGGCTCAAAGCAGATACGCAGTATTTT.

The chain links TRBV2 to TRBJ2-3; D assignment may be TRBD1 or TRBD2 (6 bases each). The germline V gene has CDR1 SNHLY and CDR2 FYNNEI. The V end was cut by 8 bases, the J end by 0 bases, with 15 bases between. The CDR3 is made up of 15 amino acids. The CDR3 nucleotides are TGTGCCAGCCAGGGGCTAGCGAGTAGCACAGATACGCAGTATTTT. Its translation: CASQGLASSTDTQYF.

The genes are TRBV5-1 and TRBJ1-5; TRBD1 agrees at 12 bases. In germline, CDR1 is SGHRS, CDR2 YFSETQ. V shed 4 bases, J shed 0 bases, and the junction held 8 bases outside the gene matches. The CDR3 contains 18 residues. CDR3 amino acids: CASSPGTGGSFSNQPQHF. The CDR3, as DNA: TGCGCCAGCAGCCCCGGGACAGGGGGCTCTTTTAGCAATCAGCCCCAGCATTTT.

CDR3 nucleotides: TGTGCCAGCAGCTTAGTTGGCATCTGGGATGGAAACACCATATATTTT. Its protein product is CASSLVGIWDGNTIYF. The V gene is TRBV7-8, the J gene TRBJ1-3; D remains unclear. Germline CDR1 reads SGHVS; CDR2 reads FQNEAQ. V shed 1 base and J shed 3 bases, with 13 bases lying between them. CDR3 length: 16 residues.

This clonotype was seen only a few times. This chain joins TRBV12-3 or TRBV12-4 and TRBJ1-3; a weak D match, TRBD1 (6 bases). V was pared by 1 base and J by 0 bases, with 10 bases between. This CDR3 is 16 amino acids long. The chain's CDR3 is CASSLGGQRSGNTIYF. The CDR3 bases are TGTGCCAGCAGTTTAGGCGGACAGCGCTCTGGAAACACCATATATTTT.

Ten or more counts support this clonotype. DNA of the CDR3: TGTGCCAGCAGCCGAGACAGGCCAGGCCCTTCGGAGACCCAGTACTTC. Its translation is CASSRDRPGPSETQYF. V gene TRBV7-8 combines with J gene TRBJ2-5, with D perhaps matching TRBD1 (6 bases). From germline, CDR1 is SGHVS and CDR2 FQNEAQ. The CDR3 contains 16 residues. V shed 5 bases and J shed 5 bases, with 21 bases lying between them.

This clonotype has more than one count but fewer than ten. V and J are TRBV6-1 and TRBJ2-7; D is unresolved. CDR3 length equals 14 residues. CDR1 and CDR2 from the germline V gene are MNHNS and SASEGT. V was shortened by 6 bases and J by 0 bases, with 12 bases between the two germline ends. In DNA form, the CDR3 reads TGTGCCAGCAGCCCCACCTACTACTCCTACGAGCAGTACTTC. Translating gives CASSPTYYSYEQYF.

V and J are TRBV18 and TRBJ2-1; D not certain. Looked up from germline, CDR1 is KGHSH and CDR2 is LQKENI. The ends were cut back, 0 bases at V and 4 bases at J, with 16 bases in the middle. The length of the CDR3 is 17 residues. CDR3 sequence: CASSPPTQRPTYNEQFF. CDR3 DNA sequence: TGTGCCAGCTCACCACCTACCCAACGACCTACTTACAATGAGCAGTTCTTC.

This clonotype has more than one count but fewer than ten. The chain joins TRBV3-1 to TRBJ2-7; D ambiguous. Trimming pared 5 bases from V and 2 bases from J, leaving 13 bases between. CDR3 length: 14 amino acids. Germline lookup yields CDR1 LGHDT and CDR2 YNNKEL (reference sequence). CDR3 DNA: TGTGCCAGCAGCGACGAACCGGGCCCCTACGAGCAGTACTTC. Amino acid sequence: CASSDEPGPYEQYF.

This chain links TRBV18 with TRBJ2-1, with TRBD2 as a possible D gene (6 bases). The germline gives CDR1 KGHSH, CDR2 LQKENI. V was cut by 6 bases and J by 1 base, with 16 bases left in between. The CDR3 contains 16 residues. The CDR3 region has the DNA TGTGCCAGCTCTAATAGCGGAGGAGGGTCCTACAATGAGCAGTTCTTC. Residues: CASSNSGGGSYNEQFF. Complete variable domain (other parts from reference TRBV18 and TRBJ2-1): NAGVMQNPRHLVRRRGQEARLRCSPMKGHSHVYWYRQLPEEGLKFMVYLQKENIIDESGMPKERFSAEFPKEGPSILRIQQVVRGDSAAYFCASSNSGGGSYNEQFFGPGTRLTVL.

There are a few counts of this clonotype. This chain links TRBV20-1 with TRBJ2-5; 12 bases match TRBD2. This CDR3 region has 15 residues. Per the germline V gene, CDR1 is DFQATT and CDR2 is SNEGSKA (reference sequence). With 5 bases clipped from V and 2 bases from J, the junction kept 6 bases outside the gene matches. CDR3 in amino acids: CSAQGLAGRQETQYF. CDR3 coding DNA: TGCAGTGCTCAAGGACTAGCGGGACGTCAAGAGACCCAGTACTTC.

This clonotype was counted a few times. V is TRBV14 and J is TRBJ2-1; D gene uncertain. The CDR3 consists of 16 residues. Germline V gene lookup returns CDR1 SGHDN and CDR2 FVKESK. The V end was cut by 4 bases, the J end by 5 bases, with 18 bases between. The CDR3 DNA sequence: TGTGCCAGCAGCCCATTACGTACCTCAAGACACAATGAGCAGTTCTTC. It specifies CASSPLRTSRHNEQFF.

This clonotype was recorded a few times. The chain joins TRBV27 to TRBJ1-2; D call uncertain. The CDR3 is 13 amino acids. Germline V gene lookup returns CDR1 MNHEY and CDR2 SMNVEV (reference sequence). V was shortened by 4 bases and J by 8 bases, with 14 bases between the two germline ends. This CDR3 reads CASSSTRTRGYTF. DNA for the CDR3: TGTGCCAGCAGTTCTACGCGGACGCGGGGCTACACCTTC.

The gene calls are TRBV6-5 and TRBJ2-1; 7 nucleotides align to TRBD2. The CDR3 contains 16 residues. V was clipped by 0 bases and J by 7 bases; unmatched bases: 9. Germline lookup yields CDR1 MNHEY and CDR2 SVGAGI. CDR3 sequence reads: CASSYSRGGSVNEQFF. In DNA form, the CDR3 reads TGTGCCAGCAGTTACTCTCGAGGCGGGAGTGTGAATGAGCAGTTCTTC.

The chain uses TRBV7-9 and TRBJ2-1; D is unresolved. CDR3 length: 16 amino acids. V was clipped by 4 bases and J by 0 bases, with 13 bases between them. Germline CDR1 SEHNR, CDR2 FQNEAQ (reference sequence). In DNA form, the CDR3 reads TGTGCCAGCAGCTCCCCCTTAATGGGCTCCTACAATGAGCAGTTCTTC. Amino acid sequence: CASSSPLMGSYNEQFF.

This clonotype was seen ten or more times. The CDR3 protein is CASSQVTGAAPSTDTQYF. In nucleotides, the CDR3 is TGCGCCAGCAGCCAAGTAACAGGGGCAGCACCTAGCACAGATACGCAGTATTTT. This rearrangement joins TRBV4-1 to TRBJ2-3, with TRBD1 identical over 7 bases. In germline, CDR1 is MGHRA, CDR2 YSYEKL. The J segment lost 0 bases and the V segment lost 1 base, leaving 10 bases of the junction unmatched. The CDR3 is 18 amino acids.

This chain joins TRBV20-1 and TRBJ1-5; TRBD1 aligns across 7 bases. Germline loops: CDR1 DFQATT, CDR2 SNEGSKA (reference sequence). The CDR3 spans 14 residues. Unmatched junction bases numbered 8, after V lost 3 bases and J lost 6 bases. The CDR3 reads CSASSGTVGQPQHF. The CDR3 DNA reads TGCAGTGCTAGCTCCGGGACAGTCGGTCAGCCCCAGCATTTT.

This clonotype was found many times. The chain uses TRBV29-1 and TRBJ2-5; weak D call: TRBD1 (6 bases). Germline-derived CDR1 and CDR2 are SQVTM and ANQGSEA. The CDR3 contains 14 residues. Between the trimmed V and J ends, which lost 4 bases and 5 bases, there was a span of 17 bases. Written as DNA, the CDR3 is TGCAGCGTTGCGGGGACCCCAGGGGTCGAGACCCAGTACTTC. Translating gives CSVAGTPGVETQYF.

This chain joins TRBV5-1 and TRBJ2-1; 9 positions match TRBD2. CDR1 and CDR2 from the germline V gene are SGHRS and YFSETQ. The CDR3 covers 15 residues. V lost 4 bases to trimming and J lost 6 bases; unmatched junction nucleotides: 8. In DNA form, the CDR3 reads TGCGCCAGCAGCCACTCTAGCGGGATGGGCAATGAGCAGTTCTTC. Amino acid sequence: CASSHSSGMGNEQFF.

This clonotype was counted only a few times. This chain connects TRBV20-1 to TRBJ2-2; D possibly corresponds to TRBD1 (5 bases). This CDR3 has 14 amino acids. Germline values: CDR1 DFQATT, CDR2 SNEGSKA (reference sequence). V lost 5 bases, J lost 0 bases, and 10 bases lay in between. CDR3 loop: CSAPLRANTGELFF. The CDR3 DNA follows: TGCAGTGCTCCCCTCAGGGCGAACACCGGGGAGCTGTTTTTT.

This clonotype came up many times. This chain links TRBV29-1 with TRBJ2-7, with 7 bases matching TRBD1. The CDR3 spans 15 residues. The V and J ends lost 5 bases and 0 bases, in that order; junction bases with no gene match: 10. CDR1 is SQVTM and CDR2 is ANQGSEA in the germline V gene. CDR3 in DNA: TGCAGCGTTTACGAAGTCAGGGGGTTCTCCTACGAGCAGTACTTC. It specifies CSVYEVRGFSYEQYF.

The chain carries TRBV15 and TRBJ2-5; TRBD2 might be the D (6 bases). Germline values: CDR1 LNHNV, CDR2 YYDKDF (reference sequence). Trimming took off 4 bases at V and 2 bases at J, with 26 bases between the two ends. CDR3 length: 19 residues. CDR3 amino acids: CATSTPTPLALVPQETQYF. The CDR3 DNA reads TGTGCCACCAGCACCCCCACCCCACTAGCCCTGGTACCGCAAGAGACCCAGTACTTC.